The 21 T cell receptor beta chains in this list originate from one sample, sequenced in a study of T cells in Graves' hyperthyroidism and ophthalmopathy. The source material, RNA transcripts, was used to amplify TCR beta CDR3 regions. TCR CDR3 regions were first amplified by RT-PCR with HTBI primers. TCRdb passed the multiplex PCR reads through MiXCR, listing each CDR3 protein once. The sample has roughly 360,000 distinct CDR3 sequences; roughly 14% are singletons. Sequenced sample: blood. The receptors were gathered from a man aged 30 to 45 with Graves' hyperthyroidism that later progressed to Graves' ophthalmopathy.

This clonotype showed up many times. The chain recombines TRBV3-1 with TRBJ2-4, with D maybe TRBD1 (5 bases). Per the germline V gene, CDR1 is LGHDT and CDR2 is YNNKEL (reference sequence). Deletions cut 1 base from V and 9 bases from J, with 10 bases between. CDR3 length: 13 residues. The CDR3 bases are TGTGCCAGCAGCCAAGTGGAGCAGGGCATTCAGTACTTC. Protein: CASSQVEQGIQYF.

This clonotype was counted only a few times. The chain joins TRBV11-2 to TRBJ2-7, with D maybe TRBD1 (5 bases). There are 15 residues in the CDR3. The V end was cut by 2 bases, the J end by 6 bases, with 17 bases between. CDR1 and CDR2 from the germline V gene are SGHAT and FQNNGV. CDR3 coding DNA: TGTGCCAGCAGCTTATTACTTTGGGGCCAGGGCGAGCAGTACTTC. Amino acids: CASSLLLWGQGEQYF.

There are many counts of this clonotype. V and J are TRBV7-9 and TRBJ2-7; D remains ambiguous. CDR1 SEHNR and CDR2 FQNEAQ come from the germline V gene (reference sequence). This CDR3 is built from 15 residues. Trimming took off 4 bases at V and 0 bases at J, with 13 bases between the two ends. The CDR3 DNA follows: TGTGCCAGCAGCTCGCGACGGTCATTCTCCTACGAGCAGTACTTC. This codes for CASSSRRSFSYEQYF.

In its sample, this clonotype was seen many times. The CDR3 protein is CSARLAGARYEQYF. As DNA, the CDR3 is TGCAGTGCTAGGCTAGCGGGGGCCCGCTACGAGCAGTACTTC. The gene calls are TRBV20-1 and TRBJ2-7; TRBD2 matches at 10 bases. This CDR3 comprises 14 residues. Germline V CDR1 and CDR2: DFQATT, SNEGSKA (reference sequence). V dropped 3 bases and J dropped 3; count of bases not matched to a gene: 5.

The rearrangement joins TRBV27 to TRBJ1-6, with a possible D match to TRBD1 (5 bases). Germline CDR1 MNHEY, CDR2 SMNVEV (reference sequence). The CDR3 loop spans 14 amino acids. Between the trimmed V and J ends, which lost 3 bases and 6 bases, there was a span of 9 bases. CDR3 nucleotides: TGTGCCAGCAGTTTTCAGGGACCTAATTCACCCCTCCACTTT. It codes for CASSFQGPNSPLHF.

This clonotype was recorded a few times. The chain couples TRBV13 to TRBJ1-2; no firm D call. Germline CDR1 and CDR2: PRHDT and FYEKMQ (reference sequence). The CDR3 loop spans 14 amino acids. The germline V and J ends were trimmed by 3 bases and 3 bases, with 11 bases remaining between them. The CDR3 loop reads CASSFARSDYGYTF. CDR3 in DNA: TGTGCCAGCAGCTTTGCCCGGAGTGACTATGGCTACACCTTC.

In this sample, this clonotype turned up many times. This chain connects TRBV7-9 to TRBJ1-1; D is possibly TRBD1 (6 bases). Trimming took 5 bases from V and 4 from J, leaving 23 bases between them. Looked up from germline, CDR1 is SEHNR and CDR2 is FQNEAQ (reference sequence). This CDR3 spans 17 amino acids. DNA for the CDR3: TGTGCCAGCAGCCCACCACTTACTCTACAGGGACGCACTGAAGCTTTCTTT. This sequence encodes CASSPPLTLQGRTEAFF.

V is TRBV10-3 and J is TRBJ2-2; TRBD2 aligns across 11 bases. This CDR3 is built from 15 residues. The V and J ends lost 5 bases and 4 bases, in that order; junction bases with no gene match: 3. Germline V gene data show CDR1 as ENHRY and CDR2 as SYGVKD. CDR3 residues: CAISPTSGTTGELFF. CDR3 nucleotides: TGTGCCATCAGTCCGACTAGCGGGACCACCGGGGAGCTGTTTTTT.

The chain carries TRBV2 and TRBJ1-5; D is undetermined. This CDR3 is built from 13 residues. Trimming took off 7 bases at V and 0 bases at J, with 7 bases between the two ends. Germline CDR1 is SNHLY and CDR2 is FYNNEI. DNA for the CDR3: TGTGCCAGCATGGGAGATAGCAATCAGCCCCAGCATTTT. As protein: CASMGDSNQPQHF.

This clonotype was observed many times. This rearrangement joins TRBV27 to TRBJ1-5, with a possible D match to TRBD1 (5 bases). V dropped 6 bases and J dropped 0 bases, with 9 bases sitting between them. Germline loops: CDR1 MNHEY, CDR2 SMNVEV (reference sequence). The CDR3 is 14 residues long. Here the CDR3 reads CASRGLDSNQPQHF. The CDR3, as DNA: TGTGCCAGCAGGGGACTGGATAGCAATCAGCCCCAGCATTTT.

The rearrangement joins TRBV10-3 to TRBJ1-5, with D possibly being TRBD1 (5 bases). CDR1 is ENHRY and CDR2 is SYGVKD in the germline V gene. Between the trimmed V and J ends, which lost 6 bases and 0 bases, there was a span of 24 bases. The CDR3 length is 19 residues. The CDR3 protein is CAISEDLGTDVYSNQPQHF. CDR3 bases: TGTGCCATCAGCGAGGATTTGGGGACGGACGTTTATAGCAATCAGCCCCAGCATTTT.

This chain uses TRBV29-1 with TRBJ2-3, with D maybe TRBD2 (6 bases). Looked up from germline, CDR1 is SQVTM and CDR2 is ANQGSEA. The CDR3 has 16 amino acids. V gave up 5 bases and J gave up 4 bases, with 22 bases separating them. This CDR3 reads CSVSIVDSGTPDTQYF. The CDR3 bases are TGCAGCGTTTCTATAGTGGATAGCGGAACGCCAGATACGCAGTATTTT.

This clonotype came up many times. The chain carries TRBV6-5 and TRBJ2-4; tentative D call: TRBD1 (5 bases). The germline CDR1 and CDR2 sequences are MNHEY and SVGAGI. V lost 0 bases, J lost 5 bases, and 8 bases lay in between. The CDR3 has 14 amino acids. CDR3 protein: CASSYSSGQNIQYF. The CDR3 nucleotides are TGTGCCAGCAGTTACTCTTCAGGGCAAAACATTCAGTACTTC.

This clonotype was seen many times. This rearrangement joins TRBV24-1 to TRBJ2-5, with 7 bases aligning to TRBD1. The ends lost 3 bases at V and 5 bases at J; junction bases unmatched: 11. Germline CDR1 KGHDR, CDR2 SFDVKD. The CDR3 is 16 residues long. The CDR3 loop reads CATSDPLRQGRETQYF. CDR3 nucleotides: TGTGCCACCAGTGATCCACTCCGACAGGGCCGGGAGACCCAGTACTTC.

This clonotype came up many times. V and J are TRBV12-3 or TRBV12-4 and TRBJ1-1; 7 nucleotides match TRBD1. V was clipped by 5 bases and J by 4 bases; unmatched bases: 10. The CDR3 covers 15 residues. The CDR3 sequence: CASSRRRGLGTEAFF. The CDR3 DNA reads TGTGCCAGCAGTCGACGCAGGGGGTTAGGCACTGAAGCTTTCTTT.

At least ten counts were recorded for this clonotype. The V and J genes are TRBV6-1 and TRBJ1-1; TRBD1 matches 11 bases. V gave up 7 bases and J gave up 4 bases; unmatched junction bases: 5. The length of the CDR3 is 14 residues. CDR1 is MNHNS and CDR2 is SASEGT in the germline V gene. The DNA of the CDR3 is TGTGCCAGCAACCTGGACAGGGGGCGCACTGAAGCTTTCTTT. It yields the protein CASNLDRGRTEAFF.

The sample holds a few counts of this clonotype. The chain joins TRBV7-2 to TRBJ2-5; 9 nucleotides align to TRBD2. Germline loops: CDR1 SGHTA, CDR2 FQGNSA. After removal of 2 bases from V and 5 bases from J, the junction contained 9 bases not matched to a gene. The CDR3 runs 16 residues. The CDR3 coding sequence is TGTGCCAGCAGCTTATTTGCGCGGGGGGGCGGGGAGACCCAGTACTTC. Its protein product is CASSLFARGGGETQYF.

The rearrangement joins TRBV5-1 to TRBJ1-1; 9 nucleotides line up with TRBD1. The trim removed 4 bases at V and 5 bases at J, leaving 9 bases unmatched. Germline V gives CDR1 SGHRS, CDR2 YFSETQ. The CDR3 extends over 15 amino acids. The CDR3: CASSAHRGHETEAFF. The CDR3, as DNA: TGCGCCAGCAGCGCCCACAGGGGGCATGAAACTGAAGCTTTCTTT.

At least ten counts were recorded for this clonotype. This chain joins TRBV12-3 or TRBV12-4 and TRBJ2-5; 7 bases agree with TRBD2. CDR3 length: 16 amino acids. The trim removed 5 bases at V and 2 bases at J, leaving 11 bases unmatched. CDR3 protein: CASSLDTSAFQETQYF. CDR3 DNA sequence: TGTGCCAGCAGTCTTGATACTAGCGCGTTTCAAGAGACCCAGTACTTC.

This sequence joins TRBV7-9 and TRBJ1-1, with unresolved D. Trimming took off 8 bases at V and 4 bases at J, with 17 bases between the two ends. Germline values: CDR1 SEHNR, CDR2 FQNEAQ (reference sequence). The CDR3 spans 14 residues. The CDR3 DNA sequence: TGTGCCAGCGGGGATGGCTCTGATTTCACTGAAGCTTTCTTT. Protein: CASGDGSDFTEAFF.

The sample holds many counts of this clonotype. This chain joins TRBV7-9 and TRBJ2-1, with D hard to call. The ends were cut back, 4 bases at V and 6 bases at J, with 10 bases in the middle. CDR3 size: 13 residues. In germline, CDR1 is SEHNR, CDR2 FQNEAQ (reference sequence). CDR3 sequence (DNA): TGTGCCAGCAGCTCTTTACAATTCAATGAGCAGTTCTTC. Amino acids: CASSSLQFNEQFF. Full variable domain (outside the CDR3, taken from reference TRBV7-9 and TRBJ2-1): DTGVSQNPRHKITKRGQNVTFRCDPISEHNRLYWYRQTLGQGPEFLTYFQNEAQLEKSRLLSDRFSAERPKGSFSTLEIQRTEQGDSAMYLCASSSLQFNEQFFGPGTRLTVL.